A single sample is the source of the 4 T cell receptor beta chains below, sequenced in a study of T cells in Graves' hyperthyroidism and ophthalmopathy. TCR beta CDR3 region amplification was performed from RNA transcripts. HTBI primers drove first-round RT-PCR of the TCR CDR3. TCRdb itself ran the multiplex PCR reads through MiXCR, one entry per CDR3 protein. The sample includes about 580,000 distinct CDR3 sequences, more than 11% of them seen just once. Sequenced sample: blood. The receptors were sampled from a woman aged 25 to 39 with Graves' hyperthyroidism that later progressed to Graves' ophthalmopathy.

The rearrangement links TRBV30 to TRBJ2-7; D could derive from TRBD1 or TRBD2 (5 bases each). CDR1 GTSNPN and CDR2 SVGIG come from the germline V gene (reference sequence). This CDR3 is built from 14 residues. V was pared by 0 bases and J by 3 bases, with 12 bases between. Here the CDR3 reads CAWSVLGRDYEQYF. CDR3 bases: TGTGCCTGGAGTGTACTAGGCAGGGACTACGAGCAGTACTTC.

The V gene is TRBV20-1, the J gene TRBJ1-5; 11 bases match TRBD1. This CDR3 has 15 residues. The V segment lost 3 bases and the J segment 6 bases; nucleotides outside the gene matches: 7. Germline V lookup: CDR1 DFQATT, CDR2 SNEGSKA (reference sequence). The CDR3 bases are TGCAGTGCTAGTCCCGGGACAGGGGGAGGTCAGCCCCAGCATTTT. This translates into CSASPGTGGGQPQHF.

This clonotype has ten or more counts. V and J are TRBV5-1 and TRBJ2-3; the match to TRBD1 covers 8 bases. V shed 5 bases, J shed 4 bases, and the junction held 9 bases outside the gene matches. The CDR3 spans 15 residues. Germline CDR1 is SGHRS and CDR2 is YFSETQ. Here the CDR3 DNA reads TGCGCCAGCAGAGATGGACAGGGAAACGCAGATACGCAGTATTTT. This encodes CASRDGQGNADTQYF. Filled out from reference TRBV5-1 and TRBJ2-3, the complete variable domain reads KAGVTQTPRYLIKTRGQQVTLSCSPISGHRSVSWYQQTPGQGLQFLFEYFSETQRNKGNFPGRFSGRQFSNSRSEMNVSTLELGDSALYLCASRDGQGNADTQYFGPGTRLTVL.

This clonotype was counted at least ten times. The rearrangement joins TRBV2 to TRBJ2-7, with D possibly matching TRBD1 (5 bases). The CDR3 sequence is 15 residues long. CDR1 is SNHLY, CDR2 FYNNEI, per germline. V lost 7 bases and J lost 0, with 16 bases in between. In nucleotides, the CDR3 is TGTGCCAGCATGATCGACAGCCTGAGCTCCTACGAGCAGTACTTC. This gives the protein CASMIDSLSSYEQYF.